This is a list of T cell receptor beta chains from one sample in a study of Tregs in tolerant kidney transplant recipients. Some clones are missing from TCRdb's copy, which holds only in-frame ones; the method was immunoSEQ multiplex PCR. The profile shows roughly 80,000 clones, 75% to 95% of them singletons. The sequenced sample was CD4+ T cells from blood (PBMCs), obtained 24 months after the transplant. Receptors were obtained from a human patient who received a combined kidney and bone marrow transplant. Part of the T cells may come from the graft donor. Both conserved end residues are part of each CDR3. A D gene is named only where the DNA matches it firmly. Size is stated for part of the rows, as once, few or many counts, or as a class when the clone is expanded.

d_gene: TRBD2
abundance: .
j_gene: TRBJ2-1
v_gene: TRBV5-1
CDR3nt: TGCGCCAGCAGCTCGGGACTAGCGGAGAACTCCTACAATGAGCAGTTCTTC
CDR3aa: CASSSGLAENSYNEQFF

d_gene: TRBD1
abundance: .
j_gene: TRBJ1-2
v_gene: TRBV2
CDR3nt: TGTGCCAGCAGTTTCACAGGGGAGCGCTACACCTTC
CDR3aa: CASSFTGERYTF

d_gene: TRBD1
abundance: once
j_gene: TRBJ2-4
v_gene: TRBV5-1
CDR3nt: TGCGCCAGCAAGGGGTCCACCGGGACAGGGAGTATTCAGTACTTC
CDR3aa: CASKGSTGTGSIQYF

d_gene: .
abundance: .
j_gene: TRBJ1-4
v_gene: TRBV30
CDR3nt: TGTGCCTGGGGGGGTTGGGGGGATAATGAAAAACTGTTTTTT
CDR3aa: CAWGGWGDNEKLFF

d_gene: .
abundance: .
j_gene: TRBJ1-3
v_gene: TRBV25-1
CDR3nt: TGTGCCAGCAGTGAATTGTCCGGGAATGGAAACACCATATATTTT
CDR3aa: CASSELSGNGNTIYF

d_gene: TRBD1
abundance: .
j_gene: TRBJ2-2
v_gene: TRBV28
CDR3nt: TGTGCCAGCAGTTTCAGGGGGCCCGCGAACACCGGGGAGCTGTTTTTT
CDR3aa: CASSFRGPANTGELFF

d_gene: .
abundance: .
j_gene: TRBJ2-3
v_gene: TRBV7-8
CDR3nt: TGTGCCAGCAGCGCCCCCCTTAGGTTGAGGAAAGCGACAGATACGCAGTATTTT
CDR3aa: CASSAPLRLRKATDTQYF

d_gene: TRBD1
abundance: .
j_gene: TRBJ1-2
v_gene: TRBV19
CDR3nt: TGTGCCAGTAGTACTACCCTGGGACAGGCGCCCTATGGCTACACCTTC
CDR3aa: CASSTTLGQAPYGYTF

d_gene: TRBD2
abundance: .
j_gene: TRBJ2-7
v_gene: TRBV4-3
CDR3nt: TGCGCCAGCAGCCAAGTTTCTAGCGGGATTTCATACGAGCAGTACTTC
CDR3aa: CASSQVSSGISYEQYF

d_gene: TRBD1
abundance: few
j_gene: TRBJ1-6
v_gene: TRBV6-1
CDR3nt: TGTGCCAGCAGTGTCTCCGGGACAGGGTTGAATAATTCCCCCCTCCACTTT
CDR3aa: CASSVSGTGLNNSPLHF

d_gene: .
abundance: .
j_gene: TRBJ2-2
v_gene: TRBV6-5
CDR3nt: TGTGCCAGCAGTAAGGAGGGCCGGGGCACCGGGGAGCTGTTTTTT
CDR3aa: CASSKEGRGTGELFF

d_gene: .
abundance: .
j_gene: TRBJ2-7
v_gene: TRBV6-1
CDR3nt: TGTGCCAGCAATGCAGTAGCGAACTACGAGCAGTACTTC
CDR3aa: CASNAVANYEQYF

d_gene: .
abundance: .
j_gene: TRBJ1-1
v_gene: TRBV7-2
CDR3nt: TGTGCCAGCAGCTTAAAGGGGGACACTGAAGCTTTCTTT
CDR3aa: CASSLKGDTEAFF

d_gene: TRBD1
abundance: .
j_gene: TRBJ1-5
v_gene: TRBV2
CDR3nt: TGTGCCAGCAGCGCCGGTCGGACAGGGGGCGCGGGCCAGCCCCAGCATTTT
CDR3aa: CASSAGRTGGAGQPQHF

d_gene: TRBD2
abundance: .
j_gene: TRBJ2-3
v_gene: TRBV4-1
CDR3nt: TGCGCCAGCAGCCAGGACCCTAGCGGGATAGCTTATACGCAGTATTTT
CDR3aa: CASSQDPSGIAYTQYF

d_gene: .
abundance: .
j_gene: TRBJ2-7
v_gene: TRBV27
CDR3nt: TGTGCCAGCGGCTTGTCTGTTAACCGTCTCCTCTTAATCCGCGAGCAGTACTTC
CDR3aa: CASGLSVNRLLLIREQYF

d_gene: .
abundance: .
j_gene: TRBJ2-3
v_gene: TRBV18
CDR3nt: TGTGCCAGCTCACGCGCAGATACGCAGTATTTT
CDR3aa: CASSRADTQYF

d_gene: .
abundance: .
j_gene: TRBJ2-3
v_gene: TRBV19
CDR3nt: TGTGCCAGTAGTGAGACTATTGGTTATACGCAGTATTTT
CDR3aa: CASSETIGYTQYF

d_gene: .
abundance: .
j_gene: TRBJ1-5
v_gene: TRBV9
CDR3nt: TGTGCCAGCAGCGTTGGGAGCTACAATCAGCCCCAGCATTTT
CDR3aa: CASSVGSYNQPQHF

d_gene: .
abundance: .
j_gene: TRBJ2-2
v_gene: TRBV2
CDR3nt: TGTGCCAGCCTCGCGGATTTCGGTGTGGGGGAGCTGTTTTTT
CDR3aa: CASLADFGVGELFF

d_gene: TRBD2
abundance: once
j_gene: TRBJ2-1
v_gene: TRBV4-2
CDR3nt: TGTGCCAGCAGCCAGAGCGGGATTAAGGATGAGCAGTTCTTC
CDR3aa: CASSQSGIKDEQFF

d_gene: .
abundance: .
j_gene: TRBJ1-6
v_gene: TRBV4-3
CDR3nt: TGCGCCAGCAGCCAACGACGGGGTTCACCCCTCCACTTT
CDR3aa: CASSQRRGSPLHF

d_gene: TRBD1
abundance: few
j_gene: TRBJ1-6
v_gene: TRBV9
CDR3nt: TGTGCCAGCAGCCCGCGACAGGGGAGGGATTCCCCCCTCCACTTT
CDR3aa: CASSPRQGRDSPLHF

d_gene: .
abundance: .
j_gene: TRBJ1-3
v_gene: TRBV11-2
CDR3nt: TGTGCCAGCAGCCTTCGGACAGTCTCTGGAAACACCATATATTTT
CDR3aa: CASSLRTVSGNTIYF

d_gene: TRBD2
abundance: .
j_gene: TRBJ2-3
v_gene: TRBV2
CDR3nt: TGTGCCAGCAAACCGGGGTCTAGCGGGGGAACAGATACGCAGTATTTT
CDR3aa: CASKPGSSGGTDTQYF

d_gene: .
abundance: .
j_gene: TRBJ1-2
v_gene: TRBV5-1
CDR3nt: TGCGCCAGCAGGACAGACAACTATGGCTACACCTTC
CDR3aa: CASRTDNYGYTF

d_gene: TRBD2
abundance: .
j_gene: TRBJ2-5
v_gene: TRBV7-3
CDR3nt: TGTGCCAGCAGCCAGGGGGTAGCGGGGGGGCCCGAAGAGACCCAGTACTTC
CDR3aa: CASSQGVAGGPEETQYF

d_gene: TRBD2
abundance: .
j_gene: TRBJ2-1
v_gene: TRBV7-2
CDR3nt: TGTGCCAGCAGCTCGACTAGCGGGAGGTACAATGAGCAGTTCTTC
CDR3aa: CASSSTSGRYNEQFF

d_gene: .
abundance: .
j_gene: TRBJ2-6
v_gene: TRBV6-1
CDR3nt: TGTGCCAGCAGTGAAAGCAATCCCATCTCTGGGGCCAACGTCCTGACTTTC
CDR3aa: CASSESNPISGANVLTF

d_gene: TRBD1
abundance: .
j_gene: TRBJ1-1
v_gene: TRBV27
CDR3nt: TGTGCCAGCAGTTTATGGACGGACAGGACTGAAGCTTTCTTT
CDR3aa: CASSLWTDRTEAFF

d_gene: TRBD1
abundance: .
j_gene: TRBJ1-5
v_gene: TRBV7-2
CDR3nt: TGTGCCAGCAGCTTAACAGGGGGCGCTGATCAGCCCCAGCATTTT
CDR3aa: CASSLTGGADQPQHF

d_gene: TRBD1
abundance: .
j_gene: TRBJ2-6
v_gene: TRBV29-1
CDR3nt: TGCAGCGTTGAGTTTCGGCAGGGGGCGCCCTCTAGCTCTGGGGCCAACGTCCTGACTTTC
CDR3aa: CSVEFRQGAPSSSGANVLTF

d_gene: .
abundance: .
j_gene: TRBJ1-1
v_gene: TRBV4-2
CDR3nt: TGTGCCAGCAGCCAAGCCGTCACAGGGATACGAGGCACTGAAGCTTTCTTT
CDR3aa: CASSQAVTGIRGTEAFF

d_gene: TRBD2
abundance: .
j_gene: TRBJ2-7
v_gene: TRBV5-1
CDR3nt: TGCGCCAGCAGCTCCCGGACTAGCGCCGACGAGCAGTACTTC
CDR3aa: CASSSRTSADEQYF

d_gene: .
abundance: few
j_gene: TRBJ1-3
v_gene: TRBV7-9
CDR3nt: TGTGCCAGCAGCTTCGCACAGGGTTCTTCGGGAAACACCATATATTTT
CDR3aa: CASSFAQGSSGNTIYF

d_gene: TRBD2
abundance: .
j_gene: TRBJ2-2
v_gene: TRBV11-2
CDR3nt: TGTGCCAGCAGCTTCTTAGCGGGGGGGCCGATAGGGGAGCTGTTTTTT
CDR3aa: CASSFLAGGPIGELFF

d_gene: TRBD2
abundance: .
j_gene: TRBJ2-3
v_gene: TRBV5-4
CDR3nt: TGTGCCAGCAGCGTTGGCCCCCGGGGGGGTAGAGATACGCAGTATTTT
CDR3aa: CASSVGPRGGRDTQYF

d_gene: .
abundance: .
j_gene: TRBJ1-2
v_gene: TRBV29-1
CDR3nt: TGCAGCGACCACCGAGGTGGCTACACCTTC
CDR3aa: CSDHRGGYTF

d_gene: .
abundance: once
j_gene: TRBJ1-4
v_gene: TRBV4-3
CDR3nt: TGCGCCAGCAGCCAAAAACTGGGAGGGGGGGTAGGTGAAAAACTGTTTTTT
CDR3aa: CASSQKLGGGVGEKLFF

d_gene: .
abundance: .
j_gene: TRBJ2-7
v_gene: TRBV28
CDR3nt: TGTGCCAGCGCCCAGGCGCAGGGTCCCATTGGGGAGCAGTACTTC
CDR3aa: CASAQAQGPIGEQYF

d_gene: .
abundance: .
j_gene: TRBJ2-7
v_gene: TRBV10-1
CDR3nt: TGCGCCAGCAGTGAGTCAGAGAACGGGAGATCATTCTACGAGCAGTACTTC
CDR3aa: CASSESENGRSFYEQYF